The subject of this entry is one T cell receptor (beta chain). Its antigen remains unknown. TCRdb keeps only in-frame clones here, not all; method: immunoSEQ multiplex PCR. Here the sample spans about 3,200 clones, 24% being singletons. The data stem from a study of T cells in localized non-small cell lung cancer. Findings of the study overall: Heterogeneity within the tumor remains possible, as just one region underwent sequencing.

The CDR3 contains 18 residues. Germline trimming cut 3 bases from V and 2 bases from J; bases unmatched to any gene: 15. Germline loops: CDR1 MDHEN, CDR2 SYDVKM. This chain links TRBV28 with TRBJ2-5; 7 nucleotides align to TRBD2. The source is a man aged 40-75 years with stage III squamous cell lung carcinoma. Sequenced material: normal lung tissue next to the tumor, taken before any cancer treatment. DNA of the CDR3: TGTGCCAGCAGTTTTTATGGGGAGGGGACGGTCCCTCAAGAGACCCAGTACTTC. It encodes CASSFYGEGTVPQETQYF.